The T cell receptor (beta chain) described here comes from a study of cytomegalovirus exposure and HLA in healthy donors. Findings and caveats of the study: A later look showed TCR association rates differing by HLA locus, highest for DRB1 and lowest for HLA-C. The authors enumerated some 170 TCR beta chains as linked to cytomegalovirus. Accurate prediction of most subjects' HLA-A and HLA-B alleles from TCR beta sequences was reported. Solely CMV serostatus was available to characterize immune exposure.

The PCR had 60 Vbeta and 13 Jbeta primers. Profiling relied on immunoSEQ multiplex PCR, and the TCRdb table lists in-frame clones only, not all of them. The sample records around 75,000 clones, 70% to 80% being singletons. This CDR3 is 13 amino acids long. Germline CDR1 and CDR2: MDHEN and SYDVKM. V shed 10 bases and J shed 8 bases, with 20 bases lying between them. A remark on this clone: Its antigen remains unknown.

The V call is TRBV28, the J call TRBJ1-1; no firm D call. The sample taken for sequencing was PBMCs. This TCR was recovered from a man aged 40-50 years in good health and CMV-seronegative. CDR3 amino acids: CATCLTTDWEAFF. As DNA, the CDR3 is TGTGCCACCTGCTTAACAACCGACTGGGAAGCTTTCTTT.